This is a list of T cell receptor beta chains from one sample in a study of long-term antiretroviral therapy in people with HIV. Using immunoSEQ multiplex PCR, the repertoire was profiled, and TCRdb retains in-frame clones only, with some absent. The repertoire holds around 39,000 clones, with around four fifths as singletons. The sample in question was unsorted PBMCs, obtained 1 year after starting antiretroviral therapy. Source of these receptors: a man in his late teens or twenties with HIV. The CDR3 runs from the conserved cysteine through the conserved F or W. The order of the fields is V gene, J gene, CDR3 protein.

V: TRBV10-2; J: TRBJ2-7; CDR3: CASSEVAAYEQYF
V: TRBV6-5; J: TRBJ1-1; CDR3: CASSYDRTNTEAFF
V: TRBV9; J: TRBJ2-1; CDR3: CASSPLKGVYNEQFF
V: TRBV15; J: TRBJ1-5; CDR3: CATSRGARQPQHF
V: TRBV19; J: TRBJ2-2; CDR3: CASSISPRGLVAGELFF
V: TRBV19; J: TRBJ2-7; CDR3: CASSMAFREGPYEQYF
V: TRBV6-6; J: TRBJ2-7; CDR3: CASSYTRRGRSYEQYF
V: TRBV14; J: TRBJ2-4; CDR3: CASSQDGTSALKNIQYF
V: TRBV4-1; J: TRBJ2-2; CDR3: CASSPRTGTNTGELFF
V: TRBV18; J: TRBJ1-4; CDR3: CASSPQSSNEKLFF
V: TRBV7-9; J: TRBJ1-2; CDR3: CASSRDRGHGYTF
V: TRBV25-1; J: TRBJ1-2; CDR3: CASSGWAYGYTF
V: TRBV5-5; J: TRBJ2-7; CDR3: CASSSPGQGHHEQYF
V: TRBV6-1; J: TRBJ1-2; CDR3: CASSEAYRVTDGYTF
V: TRBV27; J: TRBJ1-5; CDR3: CASSLGTGGLSNQPQHF
V: TRBV5-1; J: TRBJ2-2; CDR3: CASSPFRQGARTGELFF
V: TRBV7-9; J: TRBJ2-7; CDR3: CASSLEGSGWEEQYF
V: TRBV19; J: TRBJ2-7; CDR3: CASSITGPYEQYF
V: TRBV7-2; J: TRBJ2-5; CDR3: CASSPGLAREETQYF
V: TRBV4-1; J: TRBJ2-7; CDR3: CASSQEHSYSYEQYF